This T cell receptor (beta chain) was found in a study of cytomegalovirus exposure and HLA in healthy donors. Study information: Genotyping of more than 300 donors showed that 80% to 90% belonged to the Caucasian-associated ancestry cluster.

V lost 0 bases to trimming and J lost 3 bases; unmatched junction nucleotides: 5. CDR3 length: 18 residues. Per the germline V gene, CDR1 is WSHSY and CDR2 is SAAADI. Overall study results and limits: Association of a missense DCLRE1C variant with TCR beta V- and J-gene trimming was reported in a later analysis.

Points on this clone: Its antigen remains unknown.

13 Jbeta primers and 60 Vbeta primers were used for the PCR. Assay used: immunoSEQ multiplex PCR; TCRdb lists only in-frame clones, some missing. Of fewer than 150,000 clones in the sample, about four fifths are singletons; the top ten hold around 4.1%. This receptor was taken from a man in his forties in good health and CMV-seropositive. This rearrangement joins TRBV10-2 to TRBJ2-2, with 12 bases fitting TRBD2. Source material: PBMCs. For the CDR3, the DNA is TGCGCCAGCAGTGAGTCGACTAGCGGGAGACCGGACACCGGGGAGCTGTTTTTT. Residues: CASSESTSGRPDTGELFF.